What follows are 21 T cell receptor beta chains derived from one specimen sequenced in a study of OX40 agonist ivuxolimab in advanced cancers. Library method: the immunoSEQ multiplex PCR assay. Not all clones reach the TCRdb copy of this immuneACCESS table, which keeps in-frame sequences only. Checked studies attribute under half of the gap to unresolved V genes and leave the rest unexplained. This sample gives over 25,000 clones in total; approximately 86% of them show up just once. In total, the top ten clones hold roughly 30% of the sample. The sequences come from CD4+ or CD8+ T cells sorted from blood, collected in a trial of the OX40 agonist ivuxolimab. These receptors originate from an adult with an advanced solid tumor such as melanoma, head and neck, liver or kidney cancer.

This clone was seen once. The chain couples TRBV10-3 to TRBJ2-1; TRBD2 matches at 11 bases. V shed 8 bases and J 6 bases; nucleotides not matched to a gene: 12. The CDR3 runs 16 residues. The V gene's germline CDR1 is ENHRY and CDR2 SYGVKD. The CDR3 nucleotides read TGTGCCATCGGGGGCCCAACTAGCGGGAGAGGCAATGAGCAGTTCTTC. This encodes CAIGGPTSGRGNEQFF.

The rearrangement uses TRBV4-1 and TRBJ2-3, with D unresolved. The germline V gene encodes CDR1 MGHRA and CDR2 YSYEKL. Deletions cut 4 bases from V and 1 base from J, with 18 bases between. The CDR3 is made up of 17 amino acids. CDR3 in amino acids: CASSPFDSALGTDTQYF. The CDR3 DNA reads as TGCGCCAGCAGCCCATTTGATTCAGCCCTAGGCACAGATACGCAGTATTTT.

This clone appeared once. The chain is built from TRBV29-1 and TRBJ2-1; 9 bases are a match to TRBD2. V gave up 6 bases and J gave up 3 bases; unmatched junction bases: 6. The CDR3 consists of 14 residues. The germline gives CDR1 SQVTM, CDR2 ANQGSEA. As DNA, the CDR3 is TGCAGCGTCGCGGGACTAGCAGACTACAATGAGCAGTTCTTC. Protein: CSVAGLADYNEQFF.

This sequence joins TRBV9 and TRBJ2-7; TRBD1 is a possible D gene (5 bases). V was pared by 0 bases and J by 0 bases, with 13 bases between. The CDR3 contains 16 residues. The germline gives CDR1 SGDLS, CDR2 YYNGEE. Here the CDR3 DNA reads TGTGCCAGCAGCGTAGGGGGCGGTCTCAGCTCCTACGAGCAGTACTTC. Translated, it gives CASSVGGGLSSYEQYF.

The CDR3: CASSLAVLTGESTEQYF. In nucleotides, the CDR3 is TGTGCCAGCAGCTTAGCAGTTTTGACAGGGGAATCTACAGAGCAGTACTTC. The chain recombines TRBV7-6 with TRBJ2-7, with TRBD1 matching over 8 bases. The germline V gene has CDR1 SGHVS and CDR2 FNYEAQ. V was pared by 0 bases and J by 7 bases, with 14 bases of the junction left unmatched. The CDR3 runs to 17 residues. The full variable domain, its missing parts supplied by reference TRBV7-6 and TRBJ2-7, is GAGVSQSPRYKVTKRGQDVALRCDPISGHVSLYWYRQALGQGPEFLTYFNYEAQQDKSGLPNDRFSAERPEGSISTLTIQRTEQRDSAMYRCASSLAVLTGESTEQYFGPGTRLTVT.

This clone was counted once. The chain combines TRBV10-3 with TRBJ2-7; 9 positions agree with TRBD1. Per the germline V gene, CDR1 is ENHRY and CDR2 is SYGVKD. There are 15 residues in the CDR3. J gave up 7 bases and V 6 bases, and 13 bases lay outside the gene matches. CDR3 loop: CAIRDPGQGDQEQYF. The CDR3 DNA sequence: TGTGCCATCAGGGACCCGGGACAGGGAGATCAAGAGCAGTACTTC.

The chain couples TRBV6-6 to TRBJ2-3; D unclear. Germline V gives CDR1 MNHNY, CDR2 SVGAGI (reference sequence). The V end lost 2 bases, the J end lost 5 bases, and 2 bases lay between the germline ends. The CDR3 totals 11 residues. CDR3 nucleotides: TGTGCCAGCAGTTACGGAGATACGCAGTATTTT. It translates to CASSYGDTQYF.

A few counts support this clone. The chain has TRBV30 and TRBJ2-5; D unresolved. Trimming cost V 2 bases and J 6 bases, with 13 bases left between them. Per the germline V gene, CDR1 is GTSNPN and CDR2 is SVGIG (reference sequence). CDR3 length: 13 amino acids. This chain's CDR3 is CAWSFAGAQTQYF. The DNA of the CDR3 is TGTGCCTGGAGTTTCGCCGGCGCCCAGACCCAGTACTTC. Full variable domain (outside the CDR3, taken from reference TRBV30 and TRBJ2-5): SQTIHQWPATLVQPVGSPLSLECTVEGTSNPNLYWYRQAAGRGLQLLFYSVGIGQISSEVPQNLSASRPQDRQFILSSKKLLLSDSGFYLCAWSFAGAQTQYFGPGTRLLVL.

On this clone: Mismatch with germline at one junction end may stem from a read error. J is TRBJ2-3 and V is TRBV7-7, with D perhaps matching TRBD2 (6 bases). The CDR3 runs 13 residues. Germline V gene sequence: CDR1 SSHAT, CDR2 FNYEAQ (reference sequence). CDR3 sequence reads: CASSQREADTQYF. The DNA for the CDR3 is TGCGCCAGCAGCCAAAGGGAGGCAGATACGCAGTATTTT. The whole variable domain, remainder taken from reference TRBV7-7 and TRBJ2-3, is GAGVSQSPRYKVTKRGQDVTLRCDPISSHATLYWYQQALGQGPEFLTYFNYEAQPDKSGLPSDRFSAERPEGSISTLTIQRTEQRDSAMYRCASSQREADTQYFGPGTRLTVL.

The chain carries TRBV27 and TRBJ2-4; TRBD1 agrees at 9 bases. V lost 4 bases, J lost 8 bases, and 3 bases stayed unmatched. The CDR3 totals 13 residues. CDR1 and CDR2 (germline): MNHEY, SMNVEV (reference sequence). The CDR3: CASSYRGRDIQYF. The CDR3 DNA is TGTGCCAGCAGTTACAGGGGGCGCGACATTCAGTACTTC.

CDR3 bases: TGTGCCAGCAGCGGCGGTAGCGGGGGGCCTTTTTACGAGCAGTACTTC. Translating it yields CASSGGSGGPFYEQYF. This rearrangement joins TRBV5-4 to TRBJ2-7; 10 positions match TRBD2. Per germline, CDR1 SGHNT and CDR2 YYREEE (reference sequence). The J segment lost 4 bases and the V segment lost 4 bases, leaving 11 bases of the junction unmatched. This CDR3 is built from 16 residues.

The rearrangement joins TRBV5-1 to TRBJ2-3; 9 nucleotides agree with TRBD1. The CDR3 loop spans 15 amino acids. J was trimmed by 5 bases and V by 0 bases; bases with no gene match: 4. Germline assignment: CDR1 SGHRS and CDR2 YFSETQ. CDR3 residues: CASSLEGTGLDTQYF. Here the CDR3 DNA reads TGCGCCAGCAGCTTGGAAGGGACAGGGTTAGATACGCAGTATTTT.

The gene calls are TRBV6-5 and TRBJ2-2; D call uncertain. CDR3 length equals 11 residues. The ends were cut back, 5 bases at V and 4 bases at J, with 2 bases in the middle. Germline values: CDR1 MNHEY, CDR2 SVGAGI. The DNA for the CDR3 is TGTGCCAGCAGTACCACCGGGGAGCTGTTTTTT. Translating gives CASSTTGELFF.

The chain's CDR3 is CASSETHGTALLYGYTF. As DNA, the CDR3 is TGTGCCAGCAGTGAAACTCACGGGACAGCCCTCTTGTATGGCTACACCTTC. The chain uses TRBV6-1 and TRBJ1-2; TRBD1 matches 7 bases. This CDR3 is 17 amino acids long. Germline CDR1 reads MNHNS; CDR2 reads SASEGT. Trimming cost V 2 bases and J 5 bases; bases outside gene matches: 14.

The V call is TRBV21-1, the J call TRBJ1-2; the table calls TRBD1, which could not be checked here. TRBV21-1 is a pseudogene. The CDR3 covers 12 residues. CDR3 protein: CASRLGQFGYTF. Written as DNA, the CDR3 is TGTGCCAGCAGGCTCGGACAATTTGGCTACACCTTC.

The chain employs TRBV15 and TRBJ2-7; 7 nucleotides align to TRBD2. Germline V CDR1 and CDR2: LNHNV, YYDKDF (reference sequence). The CDR3 sequence is 16 residues long. V lost 7 bases and J lost 3; bases outside the gene matches: 15. The CDR3 nucleotides read TGTGCCACCACCTCTTCGACCAGCGGGGCACGCTACGAGCAGTACTTC. Translated, it gives CATTSSTSGARYEQYF.

The chain recombines TRBV11-3 with TRBJ2-7; D not certain. Trimming left V 5 bases short and J 5 bases short, with 16 bases between. Germline V gene lookup returns CDR1 SGHNT and CDR2 YENEEA. This CDR3 has 14 amino acids. CDR3 sequence (DNA): TGTGCCAGCAGCCCCCCCGGGCTGTCGCACGAGCAGTACTTC. This codes for CASSPPGLSHEQYF.

The count of this clone is one. The V call is TRBV10-2, the J call TRBJ2-6; D call uncertain. This CDR3 contains 12 residues. Germline CDR1 is WSHSY and CDR2 is SAAADI. Trimming took 8 bases from V and 1 from J, leaving 3 bases between them. In nucleotides, the CDR3 is TGCGCCAGCGGTTCTGGGGCCAACGTCCTGACTTTC. Translated, it gives CASGSGANVLTF.

The chain couples TRBV7-9 to TRBJ2-3, with 7 bases lining up with TRBD2. The V gene end was trimmed by 0 bases and the J gene end by 2 bases; junction bases not matched to a gene: 2. Germline CDR1 and CDR2: SEHNR and FQNEAQ (reference sequence). The CDR3 spans 15 residues. DNA for the CDR3: TGTGCCAGCAGCTTAGCTAGCGGGTCCACAGATACGCAGTATTTT. Translating gives CASSLASGSTDTQYF.

The V gene is TRBV27, the J gene TRBJ2-4; D possibly corresponds to TRBD1 (5 bases). Trimming pared 3 bases from V and 15 bases from J, leaving 18 bases between. Germline V lookup: CDR1 MNHEY, CDR2 SMNVEV (reference sequence). The CDR3 runs to 13 residues. CDR3 protein: CASSLGETARAYF. The CDR3 bases are TGTGCCAGCAGTTTGGGTGAGACAGCCAGGGCGTACTTC.

The rearrangement joins TRBV28 to TRBJ2-5; D perhaps matches TRBD1 (6 bases). V dropped 8 bases and J dropped 1 base, with 17 bases sitting between them. The CDR3 is made up of 15 amino acids. Germline V gives CDR1 MDHEN, CDR2 SYDVKM. The CDR3 loop is CASGTYTGSQETQYF. The CDR3 bases are TGTGCCAGCGGAACCTACACAGGGTCCCAAGAGACCCAGTACTTC.